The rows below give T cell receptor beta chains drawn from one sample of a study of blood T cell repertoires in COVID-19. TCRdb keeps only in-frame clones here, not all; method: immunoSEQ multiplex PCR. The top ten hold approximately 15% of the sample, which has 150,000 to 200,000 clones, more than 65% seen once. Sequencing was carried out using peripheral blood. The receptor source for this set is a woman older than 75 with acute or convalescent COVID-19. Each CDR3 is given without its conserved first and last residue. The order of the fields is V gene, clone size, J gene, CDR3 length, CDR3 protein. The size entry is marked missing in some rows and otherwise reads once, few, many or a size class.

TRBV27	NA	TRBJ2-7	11	ASSLRNSAGLY
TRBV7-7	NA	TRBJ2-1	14	ASSFVSAGARSEQF
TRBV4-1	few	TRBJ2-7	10	ASSRAGVEQY
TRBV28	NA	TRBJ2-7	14	ASSHNSGRAAYEQY
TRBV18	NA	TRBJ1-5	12	ASSPGQGGQPQH
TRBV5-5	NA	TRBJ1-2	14	ASSFTVGASGYGYT
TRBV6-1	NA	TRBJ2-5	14	ASSDWTSGNGETQY
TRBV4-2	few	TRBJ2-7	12	ASGTSGGTYEQY
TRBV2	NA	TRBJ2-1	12	ASSVTGNQGEQF
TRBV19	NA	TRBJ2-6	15	ASRRRDRGVGANVLT
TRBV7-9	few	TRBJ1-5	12	ASSLGFPDQPQH
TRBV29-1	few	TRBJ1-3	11	SVDGGVGNTIY
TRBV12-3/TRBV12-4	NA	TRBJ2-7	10	ASGAMGNEQY
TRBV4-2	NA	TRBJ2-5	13	ASSSAPGEEETQY
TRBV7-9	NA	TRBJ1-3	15	ASSAMGKTGLRNTIY
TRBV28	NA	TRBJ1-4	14	ASSPRGTAANEKLF
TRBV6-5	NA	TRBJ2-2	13	ASKLSGGAPGELF
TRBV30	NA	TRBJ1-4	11	ASSGVFNEKLF
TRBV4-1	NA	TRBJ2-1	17	ASSQDKGSGRARDNEQF
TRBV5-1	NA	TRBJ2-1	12	ASSSAGQYNEQF
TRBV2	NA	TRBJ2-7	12	ASKPPTGIYEQY
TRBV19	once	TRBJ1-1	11	ASRSGLRSEAF
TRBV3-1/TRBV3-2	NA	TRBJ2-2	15	ASSHIRTGKGTGELF
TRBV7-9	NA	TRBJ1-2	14	ASSLTPSGVSYGYT
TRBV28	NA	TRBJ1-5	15	ASSYYYSQGLVQPQH
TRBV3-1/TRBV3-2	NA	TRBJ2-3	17	ASSRRRLAGGRGTDTQY
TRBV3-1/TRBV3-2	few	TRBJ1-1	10	ASSLQGTEAF
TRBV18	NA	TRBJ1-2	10	ASSLQEYGYT
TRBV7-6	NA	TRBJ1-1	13	ASSPRVDRATEAF
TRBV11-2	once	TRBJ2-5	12	ASSLGQGRETQY
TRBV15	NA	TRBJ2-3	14	ATSRDRTAGTDTQY
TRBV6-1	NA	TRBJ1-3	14	ASSAGQGNPANTIY
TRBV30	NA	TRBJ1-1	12	AWSVQWIGTEAF
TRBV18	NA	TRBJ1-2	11	ASSPRDSEGYT
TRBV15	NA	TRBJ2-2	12	ATKAQRVTGELF
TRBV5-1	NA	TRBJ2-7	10	ASRWDSYEQY
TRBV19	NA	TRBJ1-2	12	ASSPLDSIPGYT
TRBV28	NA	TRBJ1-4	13	ASSLADRVYGKLF
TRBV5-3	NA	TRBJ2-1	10	ARGIQVDEQF
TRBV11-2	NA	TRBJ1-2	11	ASSAQQTGGYT
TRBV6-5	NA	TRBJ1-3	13	ASRRQGAPGNTIY
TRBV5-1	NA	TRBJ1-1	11	ASSSLADTEAF
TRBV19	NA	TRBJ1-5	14	ASSILGGNSNQPQH
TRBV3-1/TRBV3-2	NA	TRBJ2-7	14	ASSQEAASGSNEQY
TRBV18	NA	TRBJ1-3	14	ASSPAAVGSGNTIY
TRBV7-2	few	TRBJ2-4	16	ASSSGTGGARSANIQY
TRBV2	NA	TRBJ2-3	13	ASSEGSGGQDTQY
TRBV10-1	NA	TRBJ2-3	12	ASSESTSGTRQY
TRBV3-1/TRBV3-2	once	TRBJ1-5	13	ASSQGGVSNQPQH
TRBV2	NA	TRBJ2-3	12	ASRTSGPLDTQY
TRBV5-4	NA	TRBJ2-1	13	ASSQTSGGAQEQF
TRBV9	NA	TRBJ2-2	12	ASSASGRPGELF
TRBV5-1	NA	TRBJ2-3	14	ASSTGTSGITDTQY
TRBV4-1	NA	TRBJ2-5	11	ASSRYRGETQY
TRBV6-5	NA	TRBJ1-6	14	ASSYSVSSYNSPLH
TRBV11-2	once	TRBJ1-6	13	ASSLTGGPLSPLH
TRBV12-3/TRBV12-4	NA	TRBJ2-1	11	ASRLTGEGEQF